This T cell receptor beta chain was captured in a study of control samples from healthy donors and cancer patients (TCRdb year 2020). CDR1 and CDR2 are drawn from the germline V gene: SNHLY, FYNNEI. V sheds 5 bases and J sheds 2 bases, leaving 12 bases between their ends. The CDR3 measures 14 amino acids from cysteine to phenylalanine. Kept here is only the CDR3 DNA, which spans 42 bases and is read in frame from base 1. This clone was seen only a few times. The antigen it recognizes is unknown. No qualities accompany the bases; no much larger clone lies one base away. Libraries came from the immunoSEQ multiplex PCR assay. What TCRdb holds here is the immuneACCESS table cut down to in-frame rearrangements. Part of the clones is not present; checked against another copy, under half of the missing clones reflect an unresolved V gene, and the others are unexplained. Recorded for this sample are under 30,000 clones; 65% to 90% of them occurred a single time. The leading ten clones occupy about 6.9% of the sample.

The sample was PBMCs. The clonotype comes from a woman aged 55-70 years with head and neck cancer. This receptor chain uses TRBV2 and TRBJ2-5, with TRBD1 as a weak D call on 6 bases. The CDR3 protein sequence reads: CASSMTGIQETQYF. The DNA sequence is TGTGCCAGCAGTATGACAGGAATACAAGAGACCCAGTACTTC.